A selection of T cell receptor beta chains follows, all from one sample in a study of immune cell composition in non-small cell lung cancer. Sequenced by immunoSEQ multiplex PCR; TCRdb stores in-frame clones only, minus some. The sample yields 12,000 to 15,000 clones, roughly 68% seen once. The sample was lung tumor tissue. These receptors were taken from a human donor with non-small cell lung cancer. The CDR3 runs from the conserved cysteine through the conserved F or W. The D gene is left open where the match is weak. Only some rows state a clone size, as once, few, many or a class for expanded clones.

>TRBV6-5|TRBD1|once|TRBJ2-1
TGTGCCAGCAGTTATTCGGGACAGGGGAACAATGAGCAGTTCTTC
CASSYSGQGNNEQFF
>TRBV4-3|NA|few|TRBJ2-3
TGCGCCAGCAGCCTATCTCCCGGGTCGGGGACAGATACGCAGTATTTT
CASSLSPGSGTDTQYF
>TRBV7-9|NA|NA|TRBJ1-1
TGTGCCATCCGGACAGTTGTCGGAGCTTTCTTT
CAIRTVVGAFF
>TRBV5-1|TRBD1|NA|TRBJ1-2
TGCGCCAGCAGCGGGGGACAGGTTTTTGGCTATGGCTACACCTTC
CASSGGQVFGYGYTF
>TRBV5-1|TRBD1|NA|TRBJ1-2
TGCGCCAGCAGCTTTGAAGGGACAGGGGTTGGGGGCTACACCTTC
CASSFEGTGVGGYTF
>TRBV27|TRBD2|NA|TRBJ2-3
TGTGCCAGCTTAGCGGGAGCGGGGACAGATACGCAGTATTTT
CASLAGAGTDTQYF
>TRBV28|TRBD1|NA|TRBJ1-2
TGTGCCAGCAGCCGGGGACAGGGGGGGGGCTACACCTTC
CASSRGQGGGYTF
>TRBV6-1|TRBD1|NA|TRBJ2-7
TGTGCCAGCAGTGAAGCGTGGGACAGGGTAGGCGAGCAGTACTTC
CASSEAWDRVGEQYF
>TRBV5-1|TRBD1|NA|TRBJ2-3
TGCGCCAGCAGCCCCGGACAGGGAACAGATACGCAGTATTTT
CASSPGQGTDTQYF
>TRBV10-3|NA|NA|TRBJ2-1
TGTGCCATCAGTGAGTCTGCTGACTGGAACAATGAGCAGTTCTTC
CAISESADWNNEQFF
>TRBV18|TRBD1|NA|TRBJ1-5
TGTGCCAGCTCACGGGGGACAGCCGATCAGCCCCAGCATTTT
CASSRGTADQPQHF
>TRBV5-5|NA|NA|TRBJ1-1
TGTGCCAGCAGCTTGGAGCGGTCACCGAGGACTGAAGCTTTCTTT
CASSLERSPRTEAFF
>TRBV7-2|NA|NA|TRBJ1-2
TGTGCCAGCAGCTTAACTGACACCAACTATGGCTACACCTTC
CASSLTDTNYGYTF
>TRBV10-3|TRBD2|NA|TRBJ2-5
TGTGCCATTAGCGGGAGAGACCAAGAGACCCAGTACTTC
CAISGRDQETQYF
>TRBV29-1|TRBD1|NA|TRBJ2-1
TGCAGCGTTGAAAAGGACAGGAACAATGAGCAGTTCTTC
CSVEKDRNNEQFF
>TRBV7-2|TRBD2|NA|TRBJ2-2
TGTGCCAGCAGCTTAAAAAGCGGGGGGGCTACCGGGGAGCTGTTTTTT
CASSLKSGGATGELFF
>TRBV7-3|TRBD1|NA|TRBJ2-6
TGTGCCAGCAGCTTAACCGGGACAGGGACTGGGGCCAACGTCCTGACTTTC
CASSLTGTGTGANVLTF
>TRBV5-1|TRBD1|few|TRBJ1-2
TGCGCCAGCCGAACCAACAGGGGGCAGAACTATGGCTACACCTTC
CASRTNRGQNYGYTF
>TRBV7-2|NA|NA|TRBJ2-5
TGTGCCAGCAGCTCCGTGCGAGAGACCCAGTACTTC
CASSSVRETQYF
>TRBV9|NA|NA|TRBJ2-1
TGTGCCAGCAGCGTCAGGGGCCCTGGGGCTTACAATGAGCAGTTCTTC
CASSVRGPGAYNEQFF
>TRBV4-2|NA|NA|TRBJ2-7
TGTGCCAGCAGCTTAAGTGATTCAGGAGAGCAGTACTTC
CASSLSDSGEQYF
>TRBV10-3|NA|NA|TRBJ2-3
TGTGCCATCAGTGACTCCTCGTCGAACCTGCGCGCGGGTACGCAGTATTTT
CAISDSSSNLRAGTQYF
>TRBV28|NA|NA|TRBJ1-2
TGTGCCAGCAGACACACACAAATGGCTAACTATGGCTACACCTTC
CASRHTQMANYGYTF
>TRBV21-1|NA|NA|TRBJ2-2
TGTGCCAGCAGCAAGGTTCAAGCGGGAGTCGATGGCGGGGAGCTGTTTTTT
CASSKVQAGVDGGELFF
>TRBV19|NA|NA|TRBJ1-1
TGTGCCAGTAGTATACGGGGGAGCACTACCATGAACACTGAAGCTTTCTTT
CASSIRGSTTMNTEAFF
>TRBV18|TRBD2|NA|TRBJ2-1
TGTGCCAGCTCACCGCAATCCCCCGGGACTAGCGGGAGGGATTCCAATGAGCAGTTCTTC
CASSPQSPGTSGRDSNEQFF
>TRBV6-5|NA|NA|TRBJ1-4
TGTGCCAGCAGTTACTCATCAGTCGAAAAACTGTTTTTT
CASSYSSVEKLFF
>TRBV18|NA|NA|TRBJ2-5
TGTGCCAGCTCACCAATCCTTCAAGAGACCCAGTACTTC
CASSPILQETQYF
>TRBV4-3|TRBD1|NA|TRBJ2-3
TGCGCCAGCAGCCAAGGGCGAGGGGGCGCGTACACAGATACGCAGTATTTT
CASSQGRGGAYTDTQYF
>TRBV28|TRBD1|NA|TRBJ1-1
TGTGCCAGCAGTTCACTCGGACAGGGAATGTTGAACACTGAAGCTTTCTTT
CASSSLGQGMLNTEAFF
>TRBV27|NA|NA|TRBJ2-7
TGTGCCAGCAGTACTCTGGTCGGGAGCATGAACGAGCAGTACTTC
CASSTLVGSMNEQYF
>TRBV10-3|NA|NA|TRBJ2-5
TGTGCCATCAGTGGCGGGGCCCAAGAGACCCAGTACTTC
CAISGGAQETQYF
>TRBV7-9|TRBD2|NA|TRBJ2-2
TGTGCCAGCAGCTTAGCGGGACTAGCGGGGGGGGAAACCGGGGAGCTGTTTTTT
CASSLAGLAGGETGELFF
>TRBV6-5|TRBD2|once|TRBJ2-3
TGTGCCAGCAGTTTATTAGCGGGAGGCCCAGATACGCAGTATTTT
CASSLLAGGPDTQYF
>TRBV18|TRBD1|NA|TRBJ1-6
TGTGCCAGCTCATCAGGACAGGGGGCGATGTATTCACCCCTCCACTTT
CASSSGQGAMYSPLHF
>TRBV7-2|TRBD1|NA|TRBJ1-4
TGTGCCAGCAGCTCCTCGACAGGGACTGGTATATCGGGAAAACTGTTTTTT
CASSSSTGTGISGKLFF
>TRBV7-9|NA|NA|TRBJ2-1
TGTGCCAGCAGCTTAGCGACTGGATACAATGAGCAGTTCTTC
CASSLATGYNEQFF
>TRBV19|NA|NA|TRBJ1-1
TGTGCCAGTATCCGATGGGGACTGGGGAACACTGAAGCTTTCTTT
CASIRWGLGNTEAFF
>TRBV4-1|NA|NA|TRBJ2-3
TGCGCCAGCAGCCAAGATAAAACTAGCTACACAGATACGCAGTATTTT
CASSQDKTSYTDTQYF
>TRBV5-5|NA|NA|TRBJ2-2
TGTGCCAGCACCGGGACACTTAACACCGGGGAGCTGTTTTTT
CASTGTLNTGELFF